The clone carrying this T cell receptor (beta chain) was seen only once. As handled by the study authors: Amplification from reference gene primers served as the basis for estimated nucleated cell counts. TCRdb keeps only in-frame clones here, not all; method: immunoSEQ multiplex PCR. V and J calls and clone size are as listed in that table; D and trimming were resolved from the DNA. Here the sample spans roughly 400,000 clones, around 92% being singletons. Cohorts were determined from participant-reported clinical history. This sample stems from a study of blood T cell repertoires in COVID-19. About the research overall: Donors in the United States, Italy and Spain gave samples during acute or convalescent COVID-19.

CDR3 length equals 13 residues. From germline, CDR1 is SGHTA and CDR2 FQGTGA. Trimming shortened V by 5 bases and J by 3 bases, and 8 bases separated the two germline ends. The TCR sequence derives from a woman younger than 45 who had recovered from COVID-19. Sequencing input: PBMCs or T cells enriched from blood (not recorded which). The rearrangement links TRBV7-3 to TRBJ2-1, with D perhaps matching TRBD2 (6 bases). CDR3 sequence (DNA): TGTGCCAGCAGCCTGGGACTCTACAATGAGCAGTTCTTC. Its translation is CASSLGLYNEQFF.